This record looks at one T cell receptor (beta chain) sequence and its context. No antigen is known for it. This CDR3 spans 16 amino acids. J lost 6 bases, V lost 4 bases, and 14 bases had no gene match. Germline V CDR1 and CDR2: SGHAT, FQNNGV. This record comes from a study of cytomegalovirus exposure and HLA in healthy donors. Regarding the study as a whole: Roughly uniform sequencing depth across donors was assumed, possibly incorrectly. Reportedly, a later analysis found an Asian-associated ancestry cluster had fewer N-insertions than the approximately 700-donor mean. According to an earlier analysis, most TCR beta V segments yielded productive rearrangements about 90% or about 30% of the time.

13 Jbeta primers and 60 Vbeta primers were used for the PCR. The data were produced by immunoSEQ multiplex PCR, yet TCRdb's version contains in-frame clones alone and is incomplete. The repertoire table contains tens of thousands of clones. V gene TRBV11-2 combines with J gene TRBJ2-7; 8 positions agree with TRBD1. This receptor was taken from a girl aged 5-17 years in good health and CMV-seropositive. Input material: PBMCs. CDR3 in amino acids: CASSSGGTGLTLEQYF. The CDR3 DNA is TGTGCCAGCAGCTCTGGGGGGACAGGACTTACCCTCGAGCAGTACTTC.